The rows below give T cell receptor beta chains drawn from one sample of a study of T cells in Graves' hyperthyroidism and ophthalmopathy. TCRdb re-called the multiplex PCR reads with MiXCR, one entry per CDR3 protein. The table includes just under 750,000 distinct CDR3 sequences, roughly a third detected once. Material: blood. These receptors all stem from a woman aged 40 to 49 with Graves' hyperthyroidism. CDR3s leave out the opening cysteine and the closing phenylalanine or tryptophan. The order of the fields is V gene, CDR3 protein.

>TRBV6-1
ASRSVRGVYNEQY
>TRBV6-2/TRBV6-3
ASSYSQMSGTQY
>TRBV7-8
ASSLVPAQGETQY
>TRBV10-3
AIRQRQGAF
>TRBV29-1
SVRTGNTEAF
>TRBV4-3
ASSEYGATEAF
>TRBV7-9
ASSSYRDSNYGYT
>TRBV5-4
ASSLVGINEKLF
>TRBV7-2
ASSLVAGNSQETQY
>TRBV7-9
ASSSDWGRALAF
>TRBV9
ASSVERDTQY
>TRBV25-1
ASSLTTGGYYEKLF
>TRBV28
ASSSPSGVSPLH
>TRBV7-9
ASSLGAVLGEAF
>TRBV10-2
ASSTGTGAWEQY
>TRBV2
ASSMGRGGNTIY
>TRBV4-1
ASSQVRGAGNTIY
>TRBV7-3
ASSSSTSGRGNEQF
>TRBV11-3
ASSLDQGFYEQY
>TRBV2
ASSGQGSSGGKLF
>TRBV20-1
SASRDTNISPLH
>TRBV6-5
ASSFRFNQPQH
>TRBV2
ASRAGQGELF
>TRBV14
ASSQDQSQAPSWEQY
>TRBV20-1
SARQGLGQPQH
>TRBV2
ASSDGTGPILYEQY
>TRBV7-8
ASSTNTDTQY
>TRBV6-5
ASSYQGAQH
>TRBV7-9
ASSLARDSPSRDGYT
>TRBV7-9
ASSRRNQETQY
>TRBV20-1
SARIRGQSTEAF
>TRBV7-9
ASRSSSGNTIY
>TRBV20-1
SARHPTNYGYT
>TRBV20-1
SARGVPGNTIY
>TRBV6-2/TRBV6-3
ASSSAKTEGEAEAF
>TRBV7-6
ASSSETSSEQY
>TRBV10-2
ASSQGSTNTEAS
>TRBV7-2
ASSFNSATNEKLF
>TRBV9
ASSQFGGSSYEQY
>TRBV19
ASDRTGDYGYT
>TRBV7-7
ASSSGRNQETQY
>TRBV29-1
SVDVGGRGETQY
>TRBV9
ASSVDAGQGNYGYT
>TRBV9
ASGTSGGWIKLETQY
>TRBV11-2
ASSRVQGASEKLF
>TRBV5-6
ASSLIPGQGRTEAF
>TRBV7-2
ASSQWDGVEAF
>TRBV11-2
ASSLDLRLDEAF
>TRBV12-3/TRBV12-4
ASSADSSYEQY
>TRBV11-1
ASSVTAGGAGEKLS
>TRBV10-3
ACAGAAGANVLT
>TRBV7-2
ASSLLVHQPQH
>TRBV7-2
ASSQESGGSSGNTIY
>TRBV5-5
ASSFKDGNYGYT
>TRBV4-3
ASSQDLMSSSSYEQY
>TRBV7-2
ASSLVNSGYTEAF